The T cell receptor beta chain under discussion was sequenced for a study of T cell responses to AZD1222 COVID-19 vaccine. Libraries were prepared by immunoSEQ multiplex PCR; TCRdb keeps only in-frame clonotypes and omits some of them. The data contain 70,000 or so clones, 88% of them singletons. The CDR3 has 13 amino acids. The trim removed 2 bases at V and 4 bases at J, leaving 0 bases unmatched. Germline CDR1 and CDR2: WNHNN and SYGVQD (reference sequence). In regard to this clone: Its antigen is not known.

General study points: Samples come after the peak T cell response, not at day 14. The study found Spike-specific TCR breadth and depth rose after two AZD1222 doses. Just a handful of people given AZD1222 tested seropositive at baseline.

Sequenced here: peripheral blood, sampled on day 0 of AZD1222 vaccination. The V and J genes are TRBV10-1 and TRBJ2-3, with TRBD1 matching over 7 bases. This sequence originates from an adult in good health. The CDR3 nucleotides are TGCGCCAGCAGTGAGGACAGGGCAGATACGCAGTATTTT. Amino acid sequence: CASSEDRADTQYF.